The 30 T cell receptor beta chains presented below share a single source sample, sequenced in a study of cytomegalovirus exposure and HLA in healthy donors. Researchers ran the PCR with 60 Vbeta and 13 Jbeta primers. The protocol was immunoSEQ multiplex PCR, while the TCRdb copy is restricted to in-frame clones and leaves out a portion. In the table there are around 150,000 clones, approximately 80% of which are singletons. Sequencing was carried out using PBMCs. These TCRs come from a man younger than 40 in good health and CMV-seronegative.

The chain links TRBV2 to TRBJ1-1, with D tentatively TRBD1 (5 bases). CDR3 size: 14 residues. Trimming stripped 5 bases from V and 0 bases from J, with 10 bases between. Germline V CDR1 and CDR2: SNHLY, FYNNEI. CDR3 DNA sequence: TGTGCCAGCAGTCTCCGGGGGGTGAACACTGAAGCTTTCTTT. Protein sequence: CASSLRGVNTEAFF.

The chain combines TRBV5-1 with TRBJ2-5; 7 bases fit TRBD2. The CDR3 spans 13 residues. The junction had 8 bases not matched to a gene; V was cut back by 3 bases and J by 9 bases. CDR1 and CDR2 (germline): SGHRS, YFSETQ. The CDR3: CASSSSPREAQYF. In DNA form, the CDR3 reads TGCGCCAGCAGCTCCTCTCCTCGGGAGGCCCAGTACTTC.

The sample holds a few counts of this clone. A read error may account for a junction end that differs from germline. The chain has TRBV7-9 and TRBJ2-7; tentative D call: TRBD1 (5 bases). Germline CDR1 SEHNR, CDR2 FQNEAQ (reference sequence). The length of the CDR3 is 12 residues. The CDR3 spells CSSSSQGDEQYF. In DNA, the CDR3 is TGTTCCAGCAGCTCCCAGGGTGACGAGCAGTACTTC.

CDR3 in DNA: TGTGCCAGCAGCTCCACCGGGACTAGCGGCAATGAGCAGTTCTTC. Residues: CASSSTGTSGNEQFF. The gene calls are TRBV7-9 and TRBJ2-1; the match to TRBD2 covers 11 bases. The length of the CDR3 is 15 residues. Germline CDR1 is SEHNR and CDR2 is FQNEAQ (reference sequence). Trimming removed 4 bases from V and 6 bases from J; junction bases left unmatched: 5.

The rearrangement joins TRBV6-6 to TRBJ1-5; 8 bases line up with TRBD1. Germline assignment: CDR1 MNHNY and CDR2 SVGAGI (reference sequence). This CDR3 has 14 amino acids. Trimming at V came to 2 bases and at J to 6 bases, leaving 3 bases not matched to a gene. The CDR3, as DNA: TGTGCCAGCAGTTACGGGACAGGAACTCAGCCCCAGCATTTT. As protein: CASSYGTGTQPQHF.

This clone was seen once. The CDR3 here is CASRAGGSRSGANVLTF. In nucleotides, the CDR3 is TGTGCCAGCAGAGCAGGGGGGAGCCGCTCTGGGGCCAACGTCCTGACTTTC. This rearrangement joins TRBV28 to TRBJ2-6, with a possible D match to TRBD1 (7 bases). Germline assignment: CDR1 MDHEN and CDR2 SYDVKM. The CDR3 loop spans 17 amino acids. V gave up 6 bases and J gave up 0 bases, with 15 bases separating them.

The chain has TRBV27 and TRBJ2-7; 10 bases map to TRBD2. Germline loops: CDR1 MNHEY, CDR2 SMNVEV (reference sequence). Unmatched junction bases numbered 3, after V lost 8 bases and J lost 2 bases. This CDR3 spans 13 amino acids. CDR3 in amino acids: CASQREGAYEQYF. CDR3 sequence (DNA): TGTGCCAGCCAGCGGGAGGGGGCCTACGAGCAGTACTTC.

This clone was seen many times. This chain joins TRBV5-1 and TRBJ1-2; D is uncertain. Germline V gene sequence: CDR1 SGHRS, CDR2 YFSETQ. With 0 bases removed from V and 3 bases from J, the gap between germline ends came to 15 bases. The CDR3 has 16 amino acids. The CDR3 reads CASSLGSAGNDYGYTF. The CDR3 DNA reads as TGCGCCAGCAGCTTGGGATCCGCCGGGAACGACTATGGCTACACCTTC. The whole variable domain, remainder taken from reference TRBV5-1 and TRBJ1-2, is KAGVTQTPRYLIKTRGQQVTLSCSPISGHRSVSWYQQTPGQGLQFLFEYFSETQRNKGNFPGRFSGRQFSNSRSEMNVSTLELGDSALYLCASSLGSAGNDYGYTFGSGTRLTVV.

The rearrangement joins TRBV6-1 to TRBJ2-1; 7 bases align to TRBD1. Trimming cost V 3 bases and J 7 bases; bases outside gene matches: 9. This CDR3 has 15 amino acids. Looked up from germline, CDR1 is MNHNS and CDR2 is SASEGT. Here the CDR3 reads CASSDTGAPLNEQFF. Written as DNA, the CDR3 is TGTGCCAGCAGTGACACAGGGGCCCCGTTGAATGAGCAGTTCTTC.

The chain employs TRBV6-6 and TRBJ1-1; 8 nucleotides align to TRBD1. The CDR3 consists of 13 residues. Trimming took 7 bases from V and 11 from J; bases not matched to a gene: 12. Germline V gene sequence: CDR1 MNHNY, CDR2 SVGAGI (reference sequence). CDR3 amino acids: CASTHPGGGWAFF. The CDR3 DNA reads as TGTGCCAGCACACACCCAGGGGGCGGTTGGGCTTTCTTT.

This chain uses TRBV6-6 with TRBJ1-1; D ambiguous. CDR1 and CDR2 from the germline V gene are MNHNY and SVGAGI (reference sequence). V lost 0 bases and J 4 bases, leaving 9 bases between the germline ends. CDR3 size: 14 residues. The CDR3: CASSYSEQSTEAFF. For the CDR3, the DNA is TGTGCCAGCAGTTACTCAGAACAGAGCACTGAAGCTTTCTTT.

This sequence joins TRBV5-6 and TRBJ1-4, with a possible D match to TRBD1 (5 bases). The CDR3 covers 15 residues. The V gene lost 1 base and the J gene lost 5 bases, with 12 bases spanning the gap. Germline values: CDR1 SGHDT, CDR2 YYEEEE. CDR3 DNA: TGTGCCAGCAGCTTGCGCACAGGTCTCAATGAAAAACTGTTTTTT. Translation: CASSLRTGLNEKLFF.

This clone has more than one count but fewer than ten. V is TRBV6-5 and J is TRBJ2-7, with D tentatively TRBD2 (5 bases). From germline, CDR1 is MNHEY and CDR2 SVGAGI. V was cut by 0 bases and J by 0 bases, with 9 bases left in between. The CDR3 is made up of 15 amino acids. CDR3 region: CASSYSFGDSYEQYF. As DNA, the CDR3 is TGTGCCAGCAGTTACTCGTTCGGGGACTCCTACGAGCAGTACTTC.

The rearrangement links TRBV2 to TRBJ1-2; 8 bases agree with TRBD1. Per the germline V gene, CDR1 is SNHLY and CDR2 is FYNNEI. This CDR3 has 15 residues. V gave up 3 bases and J gave up 2 bases; unmatched junction bases: 5. The CDR3, as DNA: TGTGCCAGCAGTGAGTGGACAGGGAGAAACTATGGCTACACCTTC. Translation gives CASSEWTGRNYGYTF.

The gene calls are TRBV7-9 and TRBJ2-7; TRBD2 matches at 8 bases. The CDR3 has 15 residues. Germline V CDR1 and CDR2: SEHNR, FQNEAQ (reference sequence). V trimming: 5 bases; J trimming: 7 bases; junction bases outside the gene matches: 13. The chain's CDR3 is CASSLLAVLMEEQYF. The CDR3 DNA is TGTGCCAGCAGCCTACTAGCGGTTTTAATGGAAGAGCAGTACTTC.

This chain uses TRBV7-9 with TRBJ2-7; the D is unclear. V was shortened by 6 bases and J by 3 bases, with 6 bases between the two germline ends. The CDR3 length is 11 residues. CDR1 is SEHNR and CDR2 is FQNEAQ in the germline V gene (reference sequence). CDR3 nucleotide sequence: TGTGCCAGCAGTATAGACTACGAGCAGTACTTC. It encodes CASSIDYEQYF.

This clone was observed a few times. This chain links TRBV14 with TRBJ1-4; 7 nucleotides line up with TRBD1. The CDR3 contains 15 residues. Looked up from germline, CDR1 is SGHDN and CDR2 is FVKESK. Germline trimming cut 1 base from V and 5 bases from J; bases unmatched to any gene: 4. The CDR3 here is CASSQVGRGNEKLFF. The CDR3 bases are TGTGCCAGCAGCCAAGTAGGCAGGGGGAATGAAAAACTGTTTTTT.

The chain is built from TRBV14 and TRBJ1-2, with 7 bases matching TRBD1. The CDR3 loop spans 15 amino acids. Germline V CDR1 and CDR2: SGHDN, FVKESK. The V segment lost 0 bases and the J segment 6 bases; nucleotides outside the gene matches: 7. This CDR3 is CASSQDWTGRDGYTF. The CDR3 DNA reads as TGTGCCAGCAGCCAAGATTGGACAGGCAGGGATGGCTACACCTTC.

This chain links TRBV19 with TRBJ2-2, with D hard to call. Germline CDR1 is LNHDA and CDR2 is SQIVND (reference sequence). V lost 4 bases and J 3 bases, leaving 12 bases between the germline ends. This CDR3 is 15 amino acids long. The CDR3 loop is CASSTSTMDTGELFF. CDR3 in DNA: TGTGCCAGTAGTACGTCAACTATGGACACCGGGGAGCTGTTTTTT.

This rearrangement joins TRBV10-3 to TRBJ2-5, with TRBD2 identical over 14 bases. The CDR3 totals 16 residues. The V gene end was trimmed by 5 bases and the J gene end by 5 bases; junction bases not matched to a gene: 7. Germline values: CDR1 ENHRY, CDR2 SYGVKD. CDR3 sequence: CAISPGLAGVGETQYF. DNA for the CDR3: TGTGCCATCAGTCCGGGACTAGCGGGAGTGGGGGAGACCCAGTACTTC.

V is TRBV9 and J is TRBJ2-3; 7 nucleotides align to TRBD1. Germline V gene data show CDR1 as SGDLS and CDR2 as YYNGEE. Trimming cost V 1 base and J 3 bases; bases outside gene matches: 5. The CDR3 length is 15 residues. The CDR3 nucleotides read TGTGCCAGCAGCGTAACAGGGGTTGTGACAGATACGCAGTATTTT. Encoded protein: CASSVTGVVTDTQYF.

The genes are TRBV5-4 and TRBJ2-7; 10 bases match TRBD2. The J segment lost 6 bases and the V segment lost 0 bases, leaving 9 bases of the junction unmatched. Per the germline V gene, CDR1 is SGHNT and CDR2 is YYREEE (reference sequence). This CDR3 is built from 16 residues. The CDR3 DNA sequence: TGTGCCAGCAGCTTGGCGGCTAGCGGGAGTAAAGGCGAGCAGTACTTC. This encodes CASSLAASGSKGEQYF.

This clone has more than one count but fewer than ten. The chain has TRBV28 and TRBJ2-7, with 10 bases fitting TRBD1. The V segment lost 7 bases and the J segment 4 bases; nucleotides outside the gene matches: 7. Germline CDR1 reads MDHEN; CDR2 reads SYDVKM. This CDR3 comprises 14 residues. DNA of the CDR3: TGTGCCAGCACCCAAGGGACAGGGGTTTACGAGCAGTACTTC. Translated: CASTQGTGVYEQYF.

J is TRBJ2-1 and V is TRBV7-2, with TRBD2 matching 9 bases. Germline assignment: CDR1 SGHTA and CDR2 FQGNSA. CDR3 length equals 17 residues. The ends lost 5 bases at V and 3 bases at J; junction bases unmatched: 11. CDR3 nucleotides: TGTGCCAGCAGCCCATATCCGACTAGCGGAGGCTACAATGAGCAGTTCTTC. This sequence encodes CASSPYPTSGGYNEQFF.

The J gene is TRBJ2-5, the V gene TRBV5-1, with 14 nucleotides matching TRBD2. CDR3 size: 15 residues. V shed 4 bases, J shed 3 bases, and the junction held 2 bases outside the gene matches. CDR1 SGHRS and CDR2 YFSETQ come from the germline V gene. This chain's CDR3 is CASSRGLAGEETQYF. DNA of the CDR3: TGCGCCAGCAGCAGGGGACTAGCGGGAGAAGAGACCCAGTACTTC. The variable domain in full, completed from reference TRBV5-1 and TRBJ2-5, reads KAGVTQTPRYLIKTRGQQVTLSCSPISGHRSVSWYQQTPGQGLQFLFEYFSETQRNKGNFPGRFSGRQFSNSRSEMNVSTLELGDSALYLCASSRGLAGEETQYFGPGTRLLVL.

The chain recombines TRBV30 with TRBJ2-5; D gene ambiguous. The V and J ends lost 2 bases and 1 base respectively, with 11 bases between them. CDR3 size: 14 residues. Per germline, CDR1 GTSNPN and CDR2 SVGIG (reference sequence). The CDR3 sequence is CAWSSLGSQETQYF. The CDR3, as DNA: TGTGCCTGGAGTTCCCTTGGCAGCCAAGAGACCCAGTACTTC.

This CDR3 reads CASSLKGGLGYEQYF. The CDR3 coding sequence is TGTGCCAGCAGCCTAAAGGGGGGACTAGGCTACGAGCAGTACTTC. The V call is TRBV6-5, the J call TRBJ2-7, with 8 bases fitting TRBD2. V trimming: 6 bases; J trimming: 3 bases; junction bases outside the gene matches: 10. Per germline, CDR1 MNHEY and CDR2 SVGAGI. This CDR3 contains 15 residues.

In this sample, this clone turned up a few times. V gene TRBV14 combines with J gene TRBJ2-7; 7 bases align to TRBD2. The germline gives CDR1 SGHDN, CDR2 FVKESK. The CDR3 covers 15 residues. V shed 5 bases, J shed 4 bases, and the junction held 11 bases outside the gene matches. CDR3 sequence: CASSWTGTTLYEQYF. The CDR3 DNA sequence: TGTGCCAGCAGCTGGACCGGGACTACGCTTTACGAGCAGTACTTC.

CDR3 nucleotide sequence: TGTGCCACAACGGACAGGGGACTAGGTGAGCAGTACTTC. This sequence encodes CATTDRGLGEQYF. The V gene is TRBV10-3, the J gene TRBJ2-7; TRBD1 might be the D (9 bases). CDR3 length: 13 amino acids. Germline V CDR1 and CDR2: ENHRY, SYGVKD. The V end lost 10 bases, the J end lost 7 bases, and 20 bases lay between the germline ends.

CDR3 DNA sequence: TGCGCCAGCAGCTTACTGGAGGGCGGTAACGAGCAGTACTTC. Its protein is CASSLLEGGNEQYF. The V and J genes are TRBV5-1 and TRBJ2-7, with a weak D call TRBD2 (6 bases). This CDR3 has 14 residues. The germline gives CDR1 SGHRS, CDR2 YFSETQ. V was shortened by 2 bases and J by 5 bases, with 14 bases between the two germline ends.